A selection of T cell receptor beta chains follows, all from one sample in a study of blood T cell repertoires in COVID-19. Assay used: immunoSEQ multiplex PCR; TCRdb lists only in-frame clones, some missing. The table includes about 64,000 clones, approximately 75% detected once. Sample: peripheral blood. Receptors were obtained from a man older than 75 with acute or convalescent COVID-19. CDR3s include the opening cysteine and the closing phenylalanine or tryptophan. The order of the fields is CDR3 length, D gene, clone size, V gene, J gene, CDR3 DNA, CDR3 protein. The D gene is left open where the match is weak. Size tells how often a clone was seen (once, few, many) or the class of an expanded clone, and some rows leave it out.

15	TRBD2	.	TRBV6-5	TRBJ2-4	TGTGCCAGCAGTCAGACTAGCGGGGGGAGGGACATTCAGTACTTC	CASSQTSGGRDIQYF
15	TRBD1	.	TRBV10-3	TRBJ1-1	TGTGCCATCAGTTTAGGGACAGGGGGGCGAACTGAAGCTTTCTTT	CAISLGTGGRTEAFF
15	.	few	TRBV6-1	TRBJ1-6	TGTGCCAGCAGTGAATCAGGGGACAACCATTCACCCCTCCACTTT	CASSESGDNHSPLHF
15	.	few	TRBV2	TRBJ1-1	TGTGCCAGCATATTGATGAACAGATTGAACACTGAAGCTTTCTTT	CASILMNRLNTEAFF
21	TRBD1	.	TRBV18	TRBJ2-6	TGTGCCAGCTCACTCGGCCCAAAAGGCCGGGACAGGGGTTCTGGGGCCAACGTCCTGACTTTC	CASSLGPKGRDRGSGANVLTF
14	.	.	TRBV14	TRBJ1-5	TGTGCCAGCAGCCTAGGCGGGGGCAATCAGCCCCAGCATTTT	CASSLGGGNQPQHF
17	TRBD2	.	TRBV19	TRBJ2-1	TGTGCCAGTAGGCCTCACTCTAGCGGGGGGGCCCACAATGAGCAGTTCTTC	CASRPHSSGGAHNEQFF
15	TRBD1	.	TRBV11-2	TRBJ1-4	TGTGCCAGCAGCTTAGTCAGGGGACAGCATGAAAAACTGTTTTTT	CASSLVRGQHEKLFF
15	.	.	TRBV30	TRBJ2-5	TGTGCCTGGAGTGTAGGGTGGGGGCCCCAAGAGACCCAGTACTTC	CAWSVGWGPQETQYF
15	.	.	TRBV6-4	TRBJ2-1	TGTGCCAGCAGTCCGGACTCCAACTCCTACAATGAGCAGTTCTTC	CASSPDSNSYNEQFF
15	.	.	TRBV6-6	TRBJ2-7	TGTGCCAGCAGTTACGTTGAGGGTTTTACCTACGAGCAGTACTTC	CASSYVEGFTYEQYF
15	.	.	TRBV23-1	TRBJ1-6	TGCGCCAAGAACCGGACAAGGCGCTATAATTCACCCCTCCACTTT	CAKNRTRRYNSPLHF
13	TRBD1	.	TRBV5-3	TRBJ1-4	TGTGCCAGAAGCCAAAGGGACAGTGAAAAACTGTTTTTT	CARSQRDSEKLFF
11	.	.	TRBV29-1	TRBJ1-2	TGCAGCGTTGAAGATCGGGGAAAGAACACCTTC	CSVEDRGKNTF
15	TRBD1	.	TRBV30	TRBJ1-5	TGTGCCTGGACGAACCGGGGACAGGGGTATCAGCCCCAGCATTTT	CAWTNRGQGYQPQHF
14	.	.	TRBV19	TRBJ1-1	TGTGCCAGTACCAATTTAATGCGGTTCACTGAAGCTTTCTTT	CASTNLMRFTEAFF
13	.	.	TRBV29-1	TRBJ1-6	TGCAGCGTCCAGGACTCCTATAATTCACCCCTCCACTTT	CSVQDSYNSPLHF
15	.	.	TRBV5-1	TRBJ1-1	TGCGCCAGCAGCTTGGTGGGGGGGTCTAACACTGAAGCTTTCTTT	CASSLVGGSNTEAFF
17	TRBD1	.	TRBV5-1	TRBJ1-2	TGCGCCAGCAGCTTGGAACGACAGGGGGCGGGAGTATATGGCTACACCTTC	CASSLERQGAGVYGYTF
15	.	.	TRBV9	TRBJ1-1	TGTGCCAGCAGCGTAGTGGGGGGTGAGGACACTGAAGCTTTCTTT	CASSVVGGEDTEAFF
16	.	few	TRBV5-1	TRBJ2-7	TGCGCCAGCCAAGACAGCCCCCGACAGGCCACCTACGAGCAGTACTTC	CASQDSPRQATYEQYF
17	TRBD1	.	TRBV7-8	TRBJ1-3	TGTGCCAGCAGCTCTCCGATTGACAGGGCGGCTGGAAACACCATATATTTT	CASSSPIDRAAGNTIYF
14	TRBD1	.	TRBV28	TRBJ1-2	TGTGCCAGCACCAGGGAGAGGGGGCGACCTGGCTACACCTTC	CASTRERGRPGYTF
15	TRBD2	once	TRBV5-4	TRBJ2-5	TGTGCCAGCAGCGACATAGCGGGGAAACAAGAGACCCAGTACTTC	CASSDIAGKQETQYF
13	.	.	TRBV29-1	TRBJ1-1	TGCAGCGTCCGACGGAGCATGAACACTGAAGCTTTCTTT	CSVRRSMNTEAFF
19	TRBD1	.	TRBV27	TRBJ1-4	TGTGCCAGCAGTCTACGCCCGCGACAGGGGGCTTCTGATTTTGAAAAACTGTTTTTT	CASSLRPRQGASDFEKLFF
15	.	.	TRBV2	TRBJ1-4	TGTGCCAGCAGGGCAGACAGATCAACTAATGAAAAACTGTTTTTT	CASRADRSTNEKLFF
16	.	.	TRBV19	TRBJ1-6	TGTGCCAGTAGTCAACAGGGCGGGCAGGGTAATTCACCCCTCCACTTT	CASSQQGGQGNSPLHF
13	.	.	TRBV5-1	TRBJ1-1	TGCGCCAGCAGCTTGGGGGACTTGTCTGAAGCTTTCTTT	CASSLGDLSEAFF
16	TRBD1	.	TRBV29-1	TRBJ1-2	TGCAGCGTTGGCCTCCACCGGGACAGGGGGCTTGGGGGCTACACCTTC	CSVGLHRDRGLGGYTF
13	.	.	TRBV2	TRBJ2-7	TGTGCCAGCAGTGAACTCAGGGTCGGCGAGCAGTACTTC	CASSELRVGEQYF
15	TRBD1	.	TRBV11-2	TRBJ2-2	TGTGCCAGCAGCATCCGGGACAGGGTAACCGGGGAGCTGTTTTTT	CASSIRDRVTGELFF
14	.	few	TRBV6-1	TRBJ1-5	TGTGCCAGCAGTGAACAGGGGAGCAATCAGCCCCAGCATTTT	CASSEQGSNQPQHF
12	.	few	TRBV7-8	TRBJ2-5	TGTGCCAGCAGCCCCCTCCAAGAGACCCAGTACTTC	CASSPLQETQYF
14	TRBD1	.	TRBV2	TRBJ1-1	TGTGCCAGCAGATCCGACAGGGGTGACACTGAAGCTTTCTTT	CASRSDRGDTEAFF
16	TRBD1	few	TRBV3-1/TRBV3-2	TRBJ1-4	TGTGCCAGCAGCCCCACCAAGGGACAGGGGAATGAAAAACTGTTTTTT	CASSPTKGQGNEKLFF
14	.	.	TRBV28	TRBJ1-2	TGTGCCAGCAGTTTAACCCCAGGTACCTATGGCTACACCTTC	CASSLTPGTYGYTF
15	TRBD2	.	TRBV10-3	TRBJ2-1	TGTGCCATCAGTGAACTAGCGGGGGATCGGGATGAGCAGTTCTTC	CAISELAGDRDEQFF
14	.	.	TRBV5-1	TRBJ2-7	TGCGCCAGCAGCTTGGAATCCTTAGCCCCAGAGCAGTACTTC	CASSLESLAPEQYF
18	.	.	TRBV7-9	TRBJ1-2	TGTGCCAGCAGCTTAGTCTACCCAGGACATAAAGCTAACTATGGCTACACCTTC	CASSLVYPGHKANYGYTF
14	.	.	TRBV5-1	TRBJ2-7	TGCGCCAGCAGCCCATGGGGGACTCCGTACGAGCAGTACTTC	CASSPWGTPYEQYF
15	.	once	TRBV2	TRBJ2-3	TGTGCCAGCAGTAGCCAGGGTCTACTAACAGATACGCAGTATTTT	CASSSQGLLTDTQYF
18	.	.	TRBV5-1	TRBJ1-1	TGCGCCAGCAGCTTTAATGGTGCGGGAGGACGGACTAACACTGAAGCTTTCTTT	CASSFNGAGGRTNTEAFF
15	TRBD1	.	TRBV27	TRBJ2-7	TGTGCCAGCAAAAGAACAGGGGGTCTTTCCTACGAGCAGTACTTC	CASKRTGGLSYEQYF
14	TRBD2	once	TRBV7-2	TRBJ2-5	TGTGCCAGCAGCTTAGTTGCGGGGGGGGAGACCCAGTACTTC	CASSLVAGGETQYF
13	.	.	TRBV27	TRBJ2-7	TGTGCCAGCAGTCTCCGGGAGAACTACGAGCAGTACTTC	CASSLRENYEQYF